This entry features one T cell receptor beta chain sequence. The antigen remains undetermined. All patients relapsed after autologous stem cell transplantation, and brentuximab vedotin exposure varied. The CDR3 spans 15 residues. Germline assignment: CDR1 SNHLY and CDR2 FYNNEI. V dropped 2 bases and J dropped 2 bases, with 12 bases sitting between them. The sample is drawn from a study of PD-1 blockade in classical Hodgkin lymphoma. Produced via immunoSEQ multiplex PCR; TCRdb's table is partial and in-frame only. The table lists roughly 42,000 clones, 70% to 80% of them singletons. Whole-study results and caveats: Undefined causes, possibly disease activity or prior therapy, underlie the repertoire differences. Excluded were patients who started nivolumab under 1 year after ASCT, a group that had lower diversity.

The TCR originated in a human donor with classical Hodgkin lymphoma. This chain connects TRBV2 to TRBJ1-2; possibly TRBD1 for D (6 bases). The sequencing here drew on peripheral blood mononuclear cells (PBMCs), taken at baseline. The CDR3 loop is CASSETGSGNYGYTF. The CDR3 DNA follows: TGTGCCAGCAGTGAAACAGGGTCGGGAAACTATGGCTACACCTTC.